This TCR beta chain appears in the sequencing data of a study of T cell changes during pregnancy in multiple sclerosis. Produced via immunoSEQ multiplex PCR; TCRdb's table is partial and in-frame only. This sample has over 70,000 clones, with 90% to 95% found just once. After removal of 5 bases from V and 7 bases from J, the junction contained 8 bases not matched to a gene. The CDR3 length is 15 residues. Germline assignment: CDR1 MNHEY and CDR2 SMNVEV (reference sequence). The sequence derives from a female donor with multiple sclerosis, enrolled in a pregnancy study. V usage is TRBV27 and J usage is TRBJ1-5; TRBD1 matches at 10 bases. The sequencing here drew on peripheral blood, taken in the third trimester of pregnancy. CDR3 sequence reads: CASSARDRGLQPQHF. The CDR3 bases are TGTGCCAGCAGTGCCCGGGACAGGGGATTGCAGCCCCAGCATTTT.